What follows are 15 T cell receptor beta chains derived from one specimen sequenced in a study of blood T cell repertoires in COVID-19. Clones were read by immunoSEQ multiplex PCR, and TCRdb kept only the in-frame ones, dropping some. The repertoire has around 200,000 clones, 70% to 90% of them found once; the top ten carry approximately 11%. Sequences were obtained from peripheral blood. The receptor set was obtained from a woman aged 60 to 75 with COVID-19, enrolled during active disease.

This clone was recorded a few times. J is TRBJ2-7 and V is TRBV29-1; 8 positions match TRBD1. The CDR3 totals 12 residues. V lost 6 bases, J lost 3 bases, and 4 bases stayed unmatched. Germline V gene data show CDR1 as SQVTM and CDR2 as ANQGSEA. The CDR3 protein is CSVRTGFYEQYF. The DNA of the CDR3 is TGCAGCGTCCGGACAGGGTTCTACGAGCAGTACTTC.

This chain joins TRBV7-6 and TRBJ2-1, with 9 positions matching TRBD2. J gave up 4 bases and V 3 bases, and 4 bases lay outside the gene matches. From germline, CDR1 is SGHVS and CDR2 FNYEAQ. The CDR3 consists of 15 residues. The CDR3 DNA sequence: TGTGCCAGCAGCTTGTTAGCGGGAGTGTACAATGAGCAGTTCTTC. Translating it yields CASSLLAGVYNEQFF.

The chain joins TRBV5-4 to TRBJ1-4, with 9 nucleotides matching TRBD1. Per the germline V gene, CDR1 is SGHNT and CDR2 is YYREEE (reference sequence). The CDR3 totals 14 residues. Germline trimming cut 4 bases from V and 7 bases from J; bases unmatched to any gene: 5. CDR3 bases: TGTGCCAGCAGCCGGACAGGGGAAGGTGAAAAACTGTTTTTT. Protein sequence: CASSRTGEGEKLFF.

This clone was counted once. J is TRBJ2-7 and V is TRBV7-9; possibly TRBD1 for D (6 bases). V lost 5 bases, J lost 0 bases, and 11 bases lay in between. The CDR3 is 14 amino acids. The V gene's germline CDR1 is SEHNR and CDR2 FQNEAQ (reference sequence). CDR3 region: CASSLRDISYEQYF. As DNA, the CDR3 is TGTGCCAGCAGCCTCCGGGACATCTCCTACGAGCAGTACTTC.

This sequence joins TRBV5-1 and TRBJ2-7; possible D gene TRBD1, 6 bases. V lost 4 bases to trimming and J lost 3 bases, with 20 bases between them. Germline CDR1 and CDR2: SGHRS and YFSETQ. This CDR3 spans 16 amino acids. CDR3 loop: CASSHGPRAGDYEQYF. CDR3 DNA sequence: TGCGCCAGCAGCCACGGCCCAAGGGCAGGGGACTACGAGCAGTACTTC.

The chain joins TRBV6-2 or TRBV6-3 to TRBJ2-5, with 9 bases identical to TRBD2. The CDR3 is 17 residues long. From germline, CDR1 is MNHEY and CDR2 SVGEGT. V gave up 2 bases and J gave up 4 bases; unmatched junction bases: 11. The CDR3 coding sequence is TGTGCCAGCAGTTACCTTGGGGTAGCGGGAGCGTCAGAGACCCAGTACTTC. Its protein product is CASSYLGVAGASETQYF.

The CDR3 region is CASSPSGTSGANVLTF. DNA of the CDR3: TGTGCCAGCTCACCGAGCGGGACCTCTGGGGCCAACGTCCTGACTTTC. V gene TRBV18 combines with J gene TRBJ2-6, with TRBD2 identical over 7 bases. This CDR3 region has 16 residues. Trimming removed 3 bases from V and 0 bases from J; junction bases left unmatched: 2. From germline, CDR1 is KGHSH and CDR2 LQKENI.

The chain combines TRBV6-5 with TRBJ2-1; 11 bases are a match to TRBD2. Germline V lookup: CDR1 MNHEY, CDR2 SVGAGI. The CDR3 length is 15 residues. The ends lost 7 bases at V and 6 bases at J; junction bases unmatched: 8. The CDR3 protein is CASTTSGSGSNEQFF. CDR3 sequence (DNA): TGTGCCAGCACAACTAGCGGGAGTGGGAGCAATGAGCAGTTCTTC.

The rearrangement links TRBV24-1 to TRBJ2-5; tentative D call: TRBD2 (5 bases). CDR1 and CDR2 (germline): KGHDR, SFDVKD. The CDR3 has 13 amino acids. V lost 1 base and J lost 7, with 9 bases in between. CDR3 sequence: CATSDLPGGTQYF. DNA for the CDR3: TGTGCCACCAGTGATTTACCTGGAGGGACCCAGTACTTC.

The chain combines TRBV5-1 with TRBJ2-1; D is uncertain. V was clipped by 1 base and J by 0 bases, with 14 bases between them. The CDR3 is made up of 17 amino acids. Per the germline V gene, CDR1 is SGHRS and CDR2 is YFSETQ. CDR3 nucleotide sequence: TGCGCCAGCAGCTTGTTGTCAACTCGGAGCTCCTACAATGAGCAGTTCTTC. Residues: CASSLLSTRSSYNEQFF.

The gene calls are TRBV24-1 and TRBJ1-4; 9 nucleotides agree with TRBD1. There are 16 residues in the CDR3. Germline CDR1 KGHDR, CDR2 SFDVKD. With V trimmed by 1 base and J by 5 bases, 4 bases remained unmatched. CDR3 sequence (DNA): TGTGCCACCAGTGATTTAAGGACAGGGGACAATGAAAAACTGTTTTTT. Protein sequence: CATSDLRTGDNEKLFF.

The chain recombines TRBV28 with TRBJ1-2; the D gene is possibly TRBD1 (5 bases). Looked up from germline, CDR1 is MDHEN and CDR2 is SYDVKM. The ends were cut back, 4 bases at V and 6 bases at J, with 18 bases in the middle. This CDR3 is built from 15 residues. The CDR3 region has the DNA TGTGCCAGCAGTTCCCAGATGGCAGGGAGGCATGGCTACACCTTC. It is translated as CASSSQMAGRHGYTF.

This clone was seen only a few times. Other DNA sequences in this sample translate to the same CDR3. The chain combines TRBV7-2 with TRBJ2-7, with D unresolved. V was cut by 5 bases and J by 4 bases, with 9 bases left in between. The germline V gene has CDR1 SGHTA and CDR2 FQGNSA. The CDR3 has 12 amino acids. CDR3 nucleotide sequence: TGTGCCAGCAGCCCCAGAAGTTACGAGCAGTACTTC. Its protein is CASSPRSYEQYF.

The V gene is TRBV9, the J gene TRBJ2-1; 8 bases line up with TRBD2. The CDR3 loop spans 16 amino acids. The germline gives CDR1 SGDLS, CDR2 YYNGEE. With V trimmed by 1 base and J by 5 bases, 8 bases remained unmatched. The CDR3, as DNA: TGTGCCAGCAGCGTAAGCCTCCAACTAGCGGACAATGAGCAGTTCTTC. Translated: CASSVSLQLADNEQFF. Full variable domain (rest looked up from reference TRBV9 and TRBJ2-1): DSGVTQTPKHLITATGQRVTLRCSPRSGDLSVYWYQQSLDQGLQFLIQYYNGEERAKGNILERFSAQQFPDLHSELNLSSLELGDSALYFCASSVSLQLADNEQFFGPGTRLTVL.

The CDR3 nucleotides read TGTGCCAGCAGTGACTATACCCGGACAGGGGGCTATGGCTACACCTTC. This gives the protein CASSDYTRTGGYGYTF. The gene calls are TRBV6-1 and TRBJ1-2, with 10 bases lining up with TRBD1. In germline, CDR1 is MNHNS, CDR2 SASEGT. The V segment lost 3 bases and the J segment 4 bases; nucleotides outside the gene matches: 8. The CDR3 length is 16 residues.